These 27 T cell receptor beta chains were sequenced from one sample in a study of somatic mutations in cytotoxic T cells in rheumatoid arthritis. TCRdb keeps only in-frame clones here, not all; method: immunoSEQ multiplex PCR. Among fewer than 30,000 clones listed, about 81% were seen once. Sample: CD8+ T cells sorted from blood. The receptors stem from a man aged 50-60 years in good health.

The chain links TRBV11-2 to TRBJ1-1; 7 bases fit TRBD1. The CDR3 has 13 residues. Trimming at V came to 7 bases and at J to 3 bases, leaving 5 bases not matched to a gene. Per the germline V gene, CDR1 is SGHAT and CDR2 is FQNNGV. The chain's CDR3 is CASTQGGDTEAFF. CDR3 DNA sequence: TGTGCCAGCACCCAGGGGGGGGACACTGAAGCTTTCTTT.

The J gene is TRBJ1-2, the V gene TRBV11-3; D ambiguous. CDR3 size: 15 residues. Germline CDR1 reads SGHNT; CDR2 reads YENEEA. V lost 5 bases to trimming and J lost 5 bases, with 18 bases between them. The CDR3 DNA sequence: TGTGCCAGCAGCCCCCGGAGAGGGTTAGGTTATGGCTACACCTTC. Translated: CASSPRRGLGYGYTF.

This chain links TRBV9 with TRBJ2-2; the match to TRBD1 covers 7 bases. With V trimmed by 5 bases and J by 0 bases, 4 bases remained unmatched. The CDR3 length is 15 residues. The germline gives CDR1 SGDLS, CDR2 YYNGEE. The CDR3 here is CASSVTGSNTGELFF. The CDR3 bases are TGTGCCAGCAGTGTGACAGGGTCGAACACCGGGGAGCTGTTTTTT.

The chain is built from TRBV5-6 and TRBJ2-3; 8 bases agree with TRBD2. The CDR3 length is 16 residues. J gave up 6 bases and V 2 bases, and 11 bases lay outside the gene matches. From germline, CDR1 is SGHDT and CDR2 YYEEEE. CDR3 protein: CASSFWFGRASDTQYF. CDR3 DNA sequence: TGTGCCAGCAGCTTTTGGTTCGGGAGGGCCTCGGATACGCAGTATTTT.

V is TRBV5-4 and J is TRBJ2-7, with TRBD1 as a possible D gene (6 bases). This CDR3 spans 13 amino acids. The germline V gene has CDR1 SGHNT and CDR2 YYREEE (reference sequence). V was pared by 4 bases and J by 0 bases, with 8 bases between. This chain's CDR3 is CASSPDSSYEQYF. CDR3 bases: TGTGCCAGCAGCCCGGACAGCTCCTACGAGCAGTACTTC.

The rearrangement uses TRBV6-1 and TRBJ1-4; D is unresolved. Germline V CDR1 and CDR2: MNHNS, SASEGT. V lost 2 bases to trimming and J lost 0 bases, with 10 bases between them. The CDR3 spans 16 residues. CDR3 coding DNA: TGTGCCAGCAGTGAATACCGGAGTACAACTAATGAAAAACTGTTTTTT. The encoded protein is CASSEYRSTTNEKLFF.

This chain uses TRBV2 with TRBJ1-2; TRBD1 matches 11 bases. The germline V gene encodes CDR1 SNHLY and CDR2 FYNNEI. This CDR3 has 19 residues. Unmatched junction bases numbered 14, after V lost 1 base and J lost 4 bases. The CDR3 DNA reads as TGTGCCAGCAGTGAAGGGGGTGGACAGGGGGCCGTCGTAGGCTATGGCTACACCTTC. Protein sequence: CASSEGGGQGAVVGYGYTF.

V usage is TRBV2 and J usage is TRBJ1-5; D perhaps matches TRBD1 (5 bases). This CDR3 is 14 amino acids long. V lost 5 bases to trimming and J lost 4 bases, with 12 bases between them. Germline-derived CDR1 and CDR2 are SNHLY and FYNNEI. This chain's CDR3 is CASSPTEGNQPQHF. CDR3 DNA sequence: TGTGCCAGCAGTCCTACAGAGGGGAATCAGCCCCAGCATTTT.

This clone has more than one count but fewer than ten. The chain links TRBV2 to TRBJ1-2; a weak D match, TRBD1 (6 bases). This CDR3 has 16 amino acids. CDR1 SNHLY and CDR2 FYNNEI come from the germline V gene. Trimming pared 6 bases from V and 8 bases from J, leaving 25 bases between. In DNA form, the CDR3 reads TGTGCCAGCAGAGTACAGGGCCCGCAGGTTGTAGGAGGCTACACCTTC. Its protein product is CASRVQGPQVVGGYTF.

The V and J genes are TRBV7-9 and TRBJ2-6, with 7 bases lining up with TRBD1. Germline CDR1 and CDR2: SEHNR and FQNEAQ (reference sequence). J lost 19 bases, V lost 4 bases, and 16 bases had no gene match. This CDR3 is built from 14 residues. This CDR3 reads CASSSTGSAVSLTF. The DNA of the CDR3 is TGTGCCAGCAGCTCGACAGGGTCTGCAGTCTCCCTCACTTTC.

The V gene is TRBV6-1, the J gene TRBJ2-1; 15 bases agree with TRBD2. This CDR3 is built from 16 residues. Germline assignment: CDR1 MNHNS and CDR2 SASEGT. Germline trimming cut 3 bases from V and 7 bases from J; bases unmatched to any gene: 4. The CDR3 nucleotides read TGTGCCAGCAGTGACTACGGGACTAGCGGGGGGAATGAGCAGTTCTTC. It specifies CASSDYGTSGGNEQFF.

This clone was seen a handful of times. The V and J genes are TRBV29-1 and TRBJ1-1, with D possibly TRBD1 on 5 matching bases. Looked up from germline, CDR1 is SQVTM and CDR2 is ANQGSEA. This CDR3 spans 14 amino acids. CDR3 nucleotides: TGCACCACCAGGGCAGGGCCAATGAACACTGAAGCTTTCTTT. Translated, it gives CTTRAGPMNTEAFF. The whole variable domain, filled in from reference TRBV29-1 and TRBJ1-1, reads SAVISQKPSRDICQRGTSLTIQCQVDSQVTMMFWYRQQPGQSLTLIATANQGSEATYESGFVIDKFPISRPNLTFSTLTVSNMSPEDSSIYLCTTRAGPMNTEAFFGQGTRLTVV.

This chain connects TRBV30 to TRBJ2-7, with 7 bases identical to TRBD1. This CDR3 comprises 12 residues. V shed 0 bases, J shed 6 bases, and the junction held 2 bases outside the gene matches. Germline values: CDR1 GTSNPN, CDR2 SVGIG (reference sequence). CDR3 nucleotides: TGTGCCTGGAGTGTACAGGGGCGCGAGCAGTACTTC. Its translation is CAWSVQGREQYF.

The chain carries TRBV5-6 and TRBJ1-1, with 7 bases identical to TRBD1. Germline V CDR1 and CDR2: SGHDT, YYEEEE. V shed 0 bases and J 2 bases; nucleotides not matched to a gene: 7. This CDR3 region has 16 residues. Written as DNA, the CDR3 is TGTGCCAGCAGCTTGGACCCAGGGGGGGAAAACACTGAAGCTTTCTTT. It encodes CASSLDPGGENTEAFF.

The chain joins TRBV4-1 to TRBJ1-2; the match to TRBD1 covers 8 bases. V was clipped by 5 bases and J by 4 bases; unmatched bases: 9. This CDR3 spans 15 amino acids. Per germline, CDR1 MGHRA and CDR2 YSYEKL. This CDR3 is CASSEGTGPAYGYTF. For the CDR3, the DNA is TGCGCCAGCAGCGAAGGGACAGGCCCCGCCTATGGCTACACCTTC.

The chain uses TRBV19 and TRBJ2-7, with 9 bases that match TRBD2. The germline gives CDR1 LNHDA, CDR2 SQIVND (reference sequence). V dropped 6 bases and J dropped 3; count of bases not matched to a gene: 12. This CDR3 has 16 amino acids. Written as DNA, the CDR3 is TGTGCCAGTAGCCCCTCCATGACTAGCGGATACTACGAGCAGTACTTC. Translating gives CASSPSMTSGYYEQYF. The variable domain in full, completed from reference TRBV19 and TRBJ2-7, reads DGGITQSPKYLFRKEGQNVTLSCEQNLNHDAMYWYRQDPGQGLRLIYYSQIVNDFQKGDIAEGYSVSREKKESFPLTVTSAQKNPTAFYLCASSPSMTSGYYEQYFGPGTRLTVT.

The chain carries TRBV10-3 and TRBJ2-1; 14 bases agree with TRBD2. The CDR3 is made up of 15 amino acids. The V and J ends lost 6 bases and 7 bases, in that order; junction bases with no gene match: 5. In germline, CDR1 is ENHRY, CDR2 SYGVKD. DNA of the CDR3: TGTGCCATCAGGGGGACTAGCGGGAGTAGGAATGAGCAGTTCTTC. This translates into CAIRGTSGSRNEQFF.

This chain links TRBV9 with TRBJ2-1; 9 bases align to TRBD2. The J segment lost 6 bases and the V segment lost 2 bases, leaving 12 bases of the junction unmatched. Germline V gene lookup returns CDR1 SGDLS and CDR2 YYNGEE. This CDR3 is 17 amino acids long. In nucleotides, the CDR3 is TGTGCCAGCAGCGTCGCCGGGGCGGGAGGGCCTTCCAATGAGCAGTTCTTC. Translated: CASSVAGAGGPSNEQFF.

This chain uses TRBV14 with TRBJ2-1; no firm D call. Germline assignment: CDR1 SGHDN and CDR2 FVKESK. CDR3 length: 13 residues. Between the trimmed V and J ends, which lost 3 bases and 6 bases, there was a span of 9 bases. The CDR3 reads CASSHHRVNEQFF. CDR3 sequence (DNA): TGTGCCAGCAGCCACCACCGAGTCAATGAGCAGTTCTTC.

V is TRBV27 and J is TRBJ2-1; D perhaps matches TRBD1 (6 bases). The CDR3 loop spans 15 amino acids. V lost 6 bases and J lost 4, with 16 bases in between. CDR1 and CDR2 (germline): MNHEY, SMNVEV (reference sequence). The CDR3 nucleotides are TGTGCCAGCAGCCGCCCGGTAGACAGGTACAATGAGCAGTTCTTC. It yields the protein CASSRPVDRYNEQFF.

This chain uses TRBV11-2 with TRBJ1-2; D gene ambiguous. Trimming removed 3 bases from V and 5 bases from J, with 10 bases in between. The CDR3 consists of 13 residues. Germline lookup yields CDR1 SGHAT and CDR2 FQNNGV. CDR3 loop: CASSLPGRYGYTF. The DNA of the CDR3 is TGTGCCAGCAGCTTGCCGGGTCGATATGGCTACACCTTC.

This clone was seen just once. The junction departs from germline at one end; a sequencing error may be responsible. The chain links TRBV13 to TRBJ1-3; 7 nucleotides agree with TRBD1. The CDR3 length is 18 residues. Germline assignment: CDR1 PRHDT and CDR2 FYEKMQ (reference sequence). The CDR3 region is CASSLGQAIGFGGNTIYF. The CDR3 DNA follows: TGTGCCAGCAGCCTAGGACAGGCTATTGGATTTGGTGGAAACACCATATATTTT.

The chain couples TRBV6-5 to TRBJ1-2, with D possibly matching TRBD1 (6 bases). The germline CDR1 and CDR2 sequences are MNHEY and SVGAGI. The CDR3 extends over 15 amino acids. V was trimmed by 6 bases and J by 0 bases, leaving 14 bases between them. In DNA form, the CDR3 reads TGTGCCAGCAGAACACAGGGAAGAGCTAACTATGGCTACACCTTC. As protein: CASRTQGRANYGYTF.

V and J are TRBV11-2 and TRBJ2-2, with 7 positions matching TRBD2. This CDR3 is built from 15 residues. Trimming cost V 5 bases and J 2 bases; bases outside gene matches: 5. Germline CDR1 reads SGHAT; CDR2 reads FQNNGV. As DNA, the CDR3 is TGTGCCAGCAGCAGCAGGGACTACAACACCGGGGAGCTGTTTTTT. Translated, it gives CASSSRDYNTGELFF.

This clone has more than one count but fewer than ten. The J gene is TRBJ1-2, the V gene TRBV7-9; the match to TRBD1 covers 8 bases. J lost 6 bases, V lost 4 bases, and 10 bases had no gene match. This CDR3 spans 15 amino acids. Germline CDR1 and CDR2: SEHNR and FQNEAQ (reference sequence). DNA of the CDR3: TGTGCCAGCAGCTCCCGACAGGGGATCTACGATGGCTACACCTTC. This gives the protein CASSSRQGIYDGYTF.

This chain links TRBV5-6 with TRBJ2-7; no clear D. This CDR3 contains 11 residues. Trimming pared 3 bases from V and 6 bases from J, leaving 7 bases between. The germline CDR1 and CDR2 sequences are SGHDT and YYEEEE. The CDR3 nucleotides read TGTGCCAGCAGCTCGACTGTCGAGCAGTACTTC. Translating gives CASSSTVEQYF.

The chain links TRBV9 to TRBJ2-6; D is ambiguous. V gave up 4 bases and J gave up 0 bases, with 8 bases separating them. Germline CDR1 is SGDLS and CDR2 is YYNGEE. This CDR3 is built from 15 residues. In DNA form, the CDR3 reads TGTGCCAGCAGCCCCTTAGACTCTGGGGCCAACGTCCTGACTTTC. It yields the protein CASSPLDSGANVLTF.